This entry concerns a single TCR beta chain. The PCR had 60 Vbeta and 13 Jbeta primers. Only in-frame clones appear in the TCRdb table, and some are missing; sequencing was by immunoSEQ multiplex PCR. The data hold roughly 180,000 clones, with roughly 80% observed a single time. This specimen comes from a study of cytomegalovirus exposure and HLA in healthy donors. The sequence was collected from a woman aged 18-30 years in good health and CMV-seronegative. Sequencing used PBMCs.

The CDR3 bases are TGTGCCAGCAGTGTGACAGAGAACACCGGGGAGCTGTTTTTT. This gives the protein CASSVTENTGELFF. This chain links TRBV2 with TRBJ2-2; D is possibly TRBD1 (5 bases). Germline V lookup: CDR1 SNHLY, CDR2 FYNNEI. V was clipped by 4 bases and J by 1 base, with 7 bases between them. This CDR3 spans 14 amino acids.